These T cell receptor beta chains were read from a single sample in a study of control samples from healthy donors and cancer patients. The method was immunoSEQ multiplex PCR; TCRdb's version includes in-frame clones alone and lacks a portion of them. This sample carries approximately 150,000 clones, 85% to 95% of them seen once, and the ten largest clones take around 1.5%. Sequencing was carried out using blood. These receptors were collected from a woman between 18 and 29 years old in good health. The conserved cysteine and the conserved F or W are not part of the CDR3 here. D genes are given only for firm matches. Some rows have no size entry. The others give once, few or many, or a class for an expanded clone.

few TRBJ2-7 TRBV9 . ASSVETSYEQY
. TRBJ1-5 TRBV4-2 . ASSQDTKKGGHQPQH
. TRBJ2-1 TRBV11-3 . ASSLGFSYNEQF
. TRBJ1-1 TRBV10-1 . ASSPGQNTEAF
. TRBJ2-5 TRBV9 TRBD2 ASSPRLAGEGETQY
. TRBJ1-1 TRBV4-3 . ASSQDTVGAENTEAF
. TRBJ1-5 TRBV7-2 . ASSLGKGWGQPQH
. TRBJ2-5 TRBV5-1 TRBD2 ASSLVRGVEETQY
. TRBJ2-7 TRBV11-3 . ASSPTFGYEQY
. TRBJ2-5 TRBV2 . ASSANRAETQY
. TRBJ1-5 TRBV29-1 . SVEVGGVDQPQH
. TRBJ2-5 TRBV28 . ASSFQRGRETQY
. TRBJ2-3 TRBV2 TRBD2 ASSPSSGGGTDTQY
once TRBJ1-5 TRBV28 TRBD1 ASSFPSRQGGNQPQH
. TRBJ2-5 TRBV9 TRBD1 ASSVDPGGRETQY
few TRBJ1-3 TRBV11-2 . ASSLGASGFDTIY
. TRBJ1-1 TRBV7-8 . ASSTPKAKGFGEAF
. TRBJ1-2 TRBV5-6 . ASSLGGTPGYGYT
. TRBJ2-5 TRBV9 . ASSVDTYQETQY
once TRBJ2-7 TRBV6-5 . ASTRTSYSGEQY
. TRBJ1-2 TRBV28 . ASSSSGLQGYT
. TRBJ2-7 TRBV9 . ASSVGGGGEQY
. TRBJ1-2 TRBV6-4 . ASSDSIWVGLTHGYT
. TRBJ1-4 TRBV7-2 . ASSFKGPNEKLF
. TRBJ2-2 TRBV6-5 . ASSHPITGELF
. TRBJ1-6 TRBV28 TRBD1 ASSLETGTANSPLH
. TRBJ1-5 TRBV11-2 . ASSLDLKDFPSPTH
. TRBJ2-3 TRBV6-4 TRBD2 ASSDSSSGSGTDTQY
. TRBJ1-2 TRBV18 TRBD1 ASSPLGTGDGYT